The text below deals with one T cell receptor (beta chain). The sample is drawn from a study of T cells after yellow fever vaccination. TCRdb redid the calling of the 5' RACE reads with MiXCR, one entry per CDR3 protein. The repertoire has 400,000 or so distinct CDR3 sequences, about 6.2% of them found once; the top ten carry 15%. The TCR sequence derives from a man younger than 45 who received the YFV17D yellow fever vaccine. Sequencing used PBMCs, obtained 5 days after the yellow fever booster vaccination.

CDR3 in amino acids: CATSRDLTSKGYTF. The CDR3 DNA follows: TGTGCCACCAGCAGAGATCTTACATCTAAAGGCTACACCTTC. The chain links TRBV15 to TRBJ1-2; D is undetermined. The CDR3 extends over 14 amino acids. The V and J ends lost 0 bases and 8 bases respectively, with 13 bases between them. Looked up from germline, CDR1 is LNHNV and CDR2 is YYDKDF (reference sequence).